The 26 T cell receptor beta chains below come from one sample, sequenced in a study of early T cells in non-severe SARS-CoV-2 infection. Each CDR3 protein gets one entry after TCRdb re-called the 5' RACE reads with MiXCR. This sample has about 44,000 distinct CDR3 sequences, with about 23% found just once. Sequences were derived from whole blood, sampled at baseline. The receptor set was obtained from an adult who was a healthcare worker with PCR-confirmed SARS-CoV-2 infection or an uninfected control (not recorded which).

The V gene is TRBV7-9, the J gene TRBJ1-2; possible D gene TRBD1, 6 bases. CDR1 is SEHNR, CDR2 FQNEAQ, per germline (reference sequence). The CDR3 length is 12 residues. Trimming cost V 4 bases and J 9 bases, with 12 bases left between them. CDR3 amino acids: CASSSGQSSYTF. DNA of the CDR3: TGTGCCAGCAGCTCCGGACAGTCCAGCTACACCTTC.

The chain couples TRBV6-6 to TRBJ2-5, with D perhaps matching TRBD1 or TRBD2 (5 bases each). The CDR3 has 15 amino acids. V was pared by 0 bases and J by 4 bases, with 12 bases between. In germline, CDR1 is MNHNY, CDR2 SVGAGI (reference sequence). CDR3 DNA: TGTGCCAGCAGTTACTCGGTGGGGGTCGGAGAGACCCAGTACTTC. Translation: CASSYSVGVGETQYF.

The V gene is TRBV11-2, the J gene TRBJ2-2; TRBD1 or TRBD2 may be the D gene (5 bases each). Trimming shortened V by 1 base and J by 1 base, and 13 bases separated the two germline ends. The CDR3 is 17 residues long. The germline gives CDR1 SGHAT, CDR2 FQNNGV. The CDR3 sequence is CASSLGSWDQNTGELFF. For the CDR3, the DNA is TGTGCCAGCAGCTTAGGCTCGTGGGACCAGAACACCGGGGAGCTGTTTTTT.

The rearrangement links TRBV19 to TRBJ1-1; perhaps TRBD1 as D (5 bases). Germline lookup yields CDR1 LNHDA and CDR2 SQIVND (reference sequence). There are 15 residues in the CDR3. V was trimmed by 7 bases and J by 5 bases, leaving 20 bases between them. The CDR3 loop reads CASTPPGGGLTEAFF. CDR3 DNA sequence: TGTGCCAGTACTCCCCCCGGCGGGGGGTTGACTGAAGCTTTCTTT.

This sequence joins TRBV20-1 and TRBJ2-7; D might be TRBD2 (5 bases). Trimming took 2 bases from V and 6 from J, leaving 11 bases between them. This CDR3 region has 12 residues. CDR1 and CDR2 from the germline V gene are DFQATT and SNEGSKA (reference sequence). CDR3 residues: CSARLATREQYF. In DNA, the CDR3 is TGCAGTGCTAGACTAGCCACTCGCGAGCAGTACTTC.

Many counts were recorded for this clonotype. The rearrangement links TRBV20-1 to TRBJ2-3; 10 nucleotides align to TRBD1. Unmatched junction bases numbered 5, after V lost 6 bases and J lost 5 bases. The germline V gene has CDR1 DFQATT and CDR2 SNEGSKA (reference sequence). The CDR3 is made up of 13 amino acids. CDR3 protein: CSAPGTGVDTQYF. The CDR3 DNA reads as TGCAGTGCGCCCGGGACAGGGGTAGATACGCAGTATTTT.

This clonotype was seen more than once but under ten times. This chain links TRBV4-3 with TRBJ1-4; a weak D match, TRBD1 (5 bases). CDR1 and CDR2 (germline): LGHNA, YSLEER. The CDR3 runs to 17 residues. The V and J ends lost 1 base and 0 bases respectively, with 12 bases between them. This CDR3 is CASSQGHDRSTNEKLFF. CDR3 in DNA: TGCGCCAGCAGCCAAGGCCACGACAGATCAACTAATGAAAAACTGTTTTTT.

This clonotype was recorded a few times. J is TRBJ2-2 and V is TRBV5-1, with TRBD1 identical over 7 bases. V was clipped by 4 bases and J by 0 bases; unmatched bases: 6. The CDR3 is made up of 16 amino acids. Germline assignment: CDR1 SGHRS and CDR2 YFSETQ. The CDR3 nucleotides are TGCGCCAGCAGCCATACCGGGACAGCGAACACCGGGGAGCTGTTTTTT. Protein sequence: CASSHTGTANTGELFF.

The J gene is TRBJ2-2, the V gene TRBV3-1; no definite D call. The V gene lost 0 bases and the J gene lost 3 bases, with 8 bases spanning the gap. From germline, CDR1 is LGHDT and CDR2 YNNKEL (reference sequence). The CDR3 runs to 15 residues. The CDR3 protein is CASSQEPGYTGELFF. CDR3 in DNA: TGTGCCAGCAGCCAAGAACCAGGCTACACCGGGGAGCTGTTTTTT.

The gene calls are TRBV7-8 and TRBJ2-1; D is undetermined. The CDR3 has 15 amino acids. Trimming pared 1 base from V and 2 bases from J, leaving 9 bases between. Germline V gives CDR1 SGHVS, CDR2 FQNEAQ. The CDR3 DNA reads as TGTGCCAGCAGCTTAGAAGCCGGAGCCTACAATGAGCAGTTCTTC. Its translation is CASSLEAGAYNEQFF.

This clonotype showed up just a few times. This rearrangement joins TRBV5-4 to TRBJ1-1, with a weak D call TRBD1 (6 bases). Germline assignment: CDR1 SGHNT and CDR2 YYREEE (reference sequence). This CDR3 spans 14 amino acids. With 2 bases removed from V and 7 bases from J, the gap between germline ends came to 15 bases. CDR3 protein: CASSFPGARIEAFF. In DNA, the CDR3 is TGTGCCAGCAGCTTTCCGGGGGCAAGGATTGAAGCTTTCTTT.

This clonotype was found many times. The chain is built from TRBV4-3 and TRBJ2-5; D uncertain. CDR1 is LGHNA and CDR2 is YSLEER in the germline V gene. Trimming removed 1 base at V and 7 bases at J, with 4 bases between. This CDR3 has 11 residues. The CDR3 spells CASSQGATQYF. The CDR3 coding sequence is TGCGCCAGCAGCCAAGGGGCGACCCAGTACTTC.

In its sample, this clonotype was seen a few times. This sequence joins TRBV18 and TRBJ1-1, with D uncertain. This CDR3 region has 14 residues. V was clipped by 2 bases and J by 5 bases, with 12 bases between them. Germline values: CDR1 KGHSH, CDR2 LQKENI. DNA for the CDR3: TGTGCCAGCTCACCAATGGGGAGGGAAACTGAAGCTTTCTTT. This codes for CASSPMGRETEAFF.

This clonotype was found a few times. The chain carries TRBV5-5 and TRBJ1-2, with D possibly matching TRBD1 (6 bases). CDR3 size: 15 residues. The germline CDR1 and CDR2 sequences are SGHKS and YYEKEE (reference sequence). Trimming removed 5 bases from V and 8 bases from J, with 22 bases in between. In nucleotides, the CDR3 is TGTGCCAGCAGTTCCGACGGACAGTCCCGCGGGGGCTACACCTTC. Translated, it gives CASSSDGQSRGGYTF.

The V and J genes are TRBV3-1 and TRBJ2-3, with D perhaps assigned TRBD1 or TRBD2 (5 bases each). The CDR3 consists of 15 residues. The germline gives CDR1 LGHDT, CDR2 YNNKEL (reference sequence). V gave up 3 bases and J gave up 6 bases, with 16 bases separating them. The CDR3 coding sequence is TGTGCCAGCAGCCACCCCATCGGGGCCGGCGATACGCAGTATTTT. Amino acid sequence: CASSHPIGAGDTQYF.

In this sample, this clonotype turned up many times. V gene TRBV4-2 combines with J gene TRBJ2-3; 16 bases map to TRBD2. V dropped 2 bases and J dropped 6; count of bases not matched to a gene: 5. Germline assignment: CDR1 LGHNA and CDR2 YNFKEQ. The CDR3 totals 17 residues. The CDR3 region has the DNA TGTGCCAGCAGCCAACCGGGACTAGCGGGGGGGGAGGATACGCAGTATTTT. This codes for CASSQPGLAGGEDTQYF.

The chain carries TRBV9 and TRBJ2-7; possibly TRBD2 for D (5 bases). Germline V gene lookup returns CDR1 SGDLS and CDR2 YYNGEE. The CDR3 is 14 amino acids. V shed 0 bases and J shed 3 bases, with 10 bases lying between them. The CDR3 protein is CASSVAGENYEQYF. For the CDR3, the DNA is TGTGCCAGCAGCGTAGCCGGGGAAAACTACGAGCAGTACTTC.

This chain uses TRBV9 with TRBJ2-3; TRBD2 matches 11 bases. V trimming: 4 bases; J trimming: 3 bases; junction bases outside the gene matches: 4. The CDR3 contains 15 residues. Germline CDR1 is SGDLS and CDR2 is YYNGEE. Here the CDR3 DNA reads TGTGCCAGCAGCTTTAGCGGGGGGGCGACAGATACGCAGTATTTT. Its translation: CASSFSGGATDTQYF.

This clonotype was counted only a few times. CDR3 sequence (DNA): TGCAGAAACAGGGCCGGGGAGACCCAGTACTTC. This translates into CRNRAGETQYF. The chain couples TRBV20-1 to TRBJ2-5, with D maybe TRBD1 (6 bases). Germline lookup yields CDR1 DFQATT and CDR2 SNEGSKA (reference sequence). The CDR3 spans 11 residues.

This clonotype was counted between two and nine times. This chain joins TRBV29-1 and TRBJ2-1; the match to TRBD2 covers 14 bases. J was trimmed by 10 bases and V by 8 bases; bases with no gene match: 7. Germline V lookup: CDR1 SQVTM, CDR2 ANQGSEA. This CDR3 contains 13 residues. The CDR3: CSLTSGGAREQFF. In DNA, the CDR3 is TGCAGCCTGACTAGCGGGGGGGCCCGGGAGCAGTTCTTC.

This clonotype appeared a few times. This rearrangement joins TRBV10-2 to TRBJ2-7; the match to TRBD1 covers 10 bases. The length of the CDR3 is 13 residues. V shed 6 bases, J shed 3 bases, and the junction held 2 bases outside the gene matches. Germline V lookup: CDR1 WSHSY, CDR2 SAAADI. The CDR3 protein is CASSRDRGYEQYF. The CDR3 region has the DNA TGCGCCAGCAGCCGGGACAGGGGCTACGAGCAGTACTTC.

The chain links TRBV14 to TRBJ2-5, with 11 positions matching TRBD2. CDR1 is SGHDN and CDR2 is FVKESK in the germline V gene. The V and J ends lost 4 bases and 5 bases, in that order; junction bases with no gene match: 9. The CDR3 is 16 amino acids. CDR3: CASSPWLAGGKETQYF. CDR3 nucleotide sequence: TGTGCCAGCAGCCCCTGGCTAGCGGGGGGTAAGGAGACCCAGTACTTC.

This clonotype was detected ten times or more. J is TRBJ2-1 and V is TRBV4-2; no clear D gene. Trimming left V 0 bases short and J 6 bases short, with 9 bases between. The CDR3 is made up of 14 amino acids. Germline V gene data show CDR1 as LGHNA and CDR2 as YNFKEQ. The CDR3 DNA reads as TGTGCCAGCAGCCAAGATCCAGGCCCCAATGAGCAGTTCTTC. It specifies CASSQDPGPNEQFF.

The chain has TRBV12-3 or TRBV12-4 and TRBJ1-5; no reliable D call. This CDR3 is built from 14 residues. V was trimmed by 4 bases and J by 2 bases, leaving 9 bases between them. The CDR3 protein is CASSYSSGNQPQHF. The CDR3 DNA follows: TGTGCCAGCAGTTATAGTTCCGGCAATCAGCCCCAGCATTTT.

Only a few counts were recorded for this clonotype. The rearrangement joins TRBV15 to TRBJ2-7; 8 bases are a match to TRBD1. The V gene end was trimmed by 2 bases and the J gene end by 2 bases; junction bases not matched to a gene: 8. Germline V gene data show CDR1 as LNHNV and CDR2 as YYDKDF (reference sequence). There are 16 residues in the CDR3. DNA of the CDR3: TGTGCCACCAGCAGACCACCCGGGACAGGAACCTACGAGCAGTACTTC. Translated, it gives CATSRPPGTGTYEQYF. Full variable domain (rest looked up from reference TRBV15 and TRBJ2-7): DAMVIQNPRYQVTQFGKPVTLSCSQTLNHNVMYWYQQKSSQAPKLLFHYYDKDFNNEADTPDNFQSRRPNTSFCFLDIRSPGLGDTAMYLCATSRPPGTGTYEQYFGPGTRLTVT.

This clonotype was seen more than once but under ten times. The V call is TRBV20-1, the J call TRBJ1-5, with D tentatively TRBD1 (6 bases). This CDR3 region has 15 residues. Germline V gives CDR1 DFQATT, CDR2 SNEGSKA (reference sequence). Trimming removed 4 bases from V and 4 bases from J, with 17 bases in between. In DNA, the CDR3 is TGCAGTGCTACCGCGGAAGGGGGTAGTAATCAGCCCCAGCATTTT. It codes for CSATAEGGSNQPQHF.